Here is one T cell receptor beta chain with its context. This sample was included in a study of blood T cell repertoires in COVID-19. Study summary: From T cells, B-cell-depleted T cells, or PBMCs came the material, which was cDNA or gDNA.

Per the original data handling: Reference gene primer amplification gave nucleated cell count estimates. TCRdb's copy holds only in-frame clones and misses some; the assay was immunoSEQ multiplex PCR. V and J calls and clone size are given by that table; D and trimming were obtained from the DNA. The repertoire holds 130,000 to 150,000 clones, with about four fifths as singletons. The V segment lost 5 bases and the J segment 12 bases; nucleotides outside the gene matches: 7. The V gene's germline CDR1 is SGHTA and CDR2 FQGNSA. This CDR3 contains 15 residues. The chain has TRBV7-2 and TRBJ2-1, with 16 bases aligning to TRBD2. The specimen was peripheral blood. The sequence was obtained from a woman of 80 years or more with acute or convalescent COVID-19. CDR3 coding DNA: TGTGCCAGCAGCCTGGGACTAGCGGGGGGGCGAGGGCAGTTCTTC. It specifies CASSLGLAGGRGQFF.